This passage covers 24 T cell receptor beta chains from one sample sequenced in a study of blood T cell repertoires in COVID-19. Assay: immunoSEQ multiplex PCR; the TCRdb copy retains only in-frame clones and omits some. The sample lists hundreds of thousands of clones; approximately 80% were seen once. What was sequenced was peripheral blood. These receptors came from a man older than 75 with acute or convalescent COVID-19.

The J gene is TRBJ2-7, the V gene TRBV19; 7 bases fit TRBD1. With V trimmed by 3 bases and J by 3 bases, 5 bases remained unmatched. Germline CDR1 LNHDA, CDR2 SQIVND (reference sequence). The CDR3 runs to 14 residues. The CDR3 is CASSIGTEGYEQYF. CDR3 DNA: TGTGCCAGTAGTATTGGGACAGAGGGCTACGAGCAGTACTTC.

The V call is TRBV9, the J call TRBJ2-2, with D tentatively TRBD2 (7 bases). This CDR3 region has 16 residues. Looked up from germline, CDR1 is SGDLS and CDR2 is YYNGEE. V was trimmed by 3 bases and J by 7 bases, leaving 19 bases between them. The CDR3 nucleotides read TGTGCCAGCAGCGAGAGGGGGGACTACTCCGGCGGGGAGCTGTTTTTT. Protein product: CASSERGDYSGGELFF.

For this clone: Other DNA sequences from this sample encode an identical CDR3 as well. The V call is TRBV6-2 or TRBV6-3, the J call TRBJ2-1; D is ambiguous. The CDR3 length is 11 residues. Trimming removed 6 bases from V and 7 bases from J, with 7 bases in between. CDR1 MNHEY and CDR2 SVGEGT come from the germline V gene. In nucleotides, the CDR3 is TGTGCCAGCAGCCCCTTGAATGAGCAGTTCTTC. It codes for CASSPLNEQFF.

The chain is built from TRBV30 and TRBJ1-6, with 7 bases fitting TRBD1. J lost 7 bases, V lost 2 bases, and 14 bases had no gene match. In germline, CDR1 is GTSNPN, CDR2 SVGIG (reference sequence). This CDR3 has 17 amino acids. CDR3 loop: CAWSSFFDRAGNSPLHF. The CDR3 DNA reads TGTGCCTGGAGTAGCTTTTTCGACAGGGCGGGAAATTCACCCCTCCACTTT. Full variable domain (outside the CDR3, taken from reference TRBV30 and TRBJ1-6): SQTIHQWPATLVQPVGSPLSLECTVEGTSNPNLYWYRQAAGRGLQLLFYSVGIGQISSEVPQNLSASRPQDRQFILSSKKLLLSDSGFYLCAWSSFFDRAGNSPLHFGNGTRLTVT.

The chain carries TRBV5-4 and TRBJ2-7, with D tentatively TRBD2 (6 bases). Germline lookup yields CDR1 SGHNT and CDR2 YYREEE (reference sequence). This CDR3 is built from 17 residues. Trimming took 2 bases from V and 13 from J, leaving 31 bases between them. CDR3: CASSFGGGGKTQGMFYF. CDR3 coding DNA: TGTGCCAGCAGCTTCGGTGGGGGAGGAAAAACTCAGGGCATGTTTTACTTC.

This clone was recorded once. CDR3 amino acids: CASSAQALSQHF. The CDR3 coding sequence is TGTGCCAGCAGTGCACAGGCTCTTTCCCAGCATTTT. The chain has TRBV25-1 and TRBJ1-5; weak D call: TRBD1 (5 bases). This CDR3 region has 12 residues. Germline CDR1 MGHDK, CDR2 SYGVNS. Deletions cut 4 bases from V and 11 bases from J, with 12 bases between.

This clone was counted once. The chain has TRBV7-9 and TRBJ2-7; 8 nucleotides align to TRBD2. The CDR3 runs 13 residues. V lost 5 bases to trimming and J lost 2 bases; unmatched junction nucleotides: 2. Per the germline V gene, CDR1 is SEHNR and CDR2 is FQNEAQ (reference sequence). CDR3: CASSREGTYEQYF. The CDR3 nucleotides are TGTGCCAGCAGCCGGGAGGGGACCTACGAGCAGTACTTC.

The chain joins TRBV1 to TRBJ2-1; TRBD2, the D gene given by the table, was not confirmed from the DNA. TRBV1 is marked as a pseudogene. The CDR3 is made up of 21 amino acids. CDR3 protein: CTSSQDRIAGGHPCSYNEQFF. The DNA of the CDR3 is TGCACCAGCAGCCAAGATCGGATAGCGGGGGGCCACCCTTGCTCCTACAATGAGCAGTTCTTC.

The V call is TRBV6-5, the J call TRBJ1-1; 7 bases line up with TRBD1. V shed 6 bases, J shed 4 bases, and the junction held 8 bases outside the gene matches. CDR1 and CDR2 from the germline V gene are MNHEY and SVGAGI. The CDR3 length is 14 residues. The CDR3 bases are TGTGCCAGCAGACCAGGGGGTTCGAGCACTGAAGCTTTCTTT. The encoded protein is CASRPGGSSTEAFF.

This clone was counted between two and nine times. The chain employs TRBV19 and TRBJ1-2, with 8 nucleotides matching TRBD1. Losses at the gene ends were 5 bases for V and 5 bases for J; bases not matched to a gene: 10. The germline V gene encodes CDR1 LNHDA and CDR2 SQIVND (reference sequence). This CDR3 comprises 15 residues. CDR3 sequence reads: CASSPGQGPSYGYTF. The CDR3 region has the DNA TGTGCCAGTAGTCCAGGACAGGGACCTTCGTATGGCTACACCTTC.

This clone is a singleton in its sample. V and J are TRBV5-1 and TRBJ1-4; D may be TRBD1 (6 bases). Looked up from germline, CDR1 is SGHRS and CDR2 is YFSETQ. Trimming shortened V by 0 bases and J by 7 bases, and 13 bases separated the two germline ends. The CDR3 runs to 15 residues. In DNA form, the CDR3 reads TGCGCCAGCAGCTTGGTGGGGGCCACGAGTGAAAAACTGTTTTTT. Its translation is CASSLVGATSEKLFF.

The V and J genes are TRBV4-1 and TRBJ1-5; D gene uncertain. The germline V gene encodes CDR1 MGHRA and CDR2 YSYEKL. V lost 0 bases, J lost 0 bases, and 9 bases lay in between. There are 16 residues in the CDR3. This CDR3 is CASSQESVYSNQPQHF. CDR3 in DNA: TGCGCCAGCAGCCAAGAATCAGTATATAGCAATCAGCCCCAGCATTTT.

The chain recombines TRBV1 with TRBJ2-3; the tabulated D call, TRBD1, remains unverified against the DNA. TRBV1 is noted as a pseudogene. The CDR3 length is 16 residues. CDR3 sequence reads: CTSTRRDRGGGDTQYF. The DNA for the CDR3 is TGCACCAGCACCCGACGTGACAGGGGCGGAGGAGATACGCAGTATTTT.

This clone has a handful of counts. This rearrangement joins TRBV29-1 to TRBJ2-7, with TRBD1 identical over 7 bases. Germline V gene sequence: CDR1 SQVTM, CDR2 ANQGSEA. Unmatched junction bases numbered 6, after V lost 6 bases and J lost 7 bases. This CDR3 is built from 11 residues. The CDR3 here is CSVLTGYEQYF. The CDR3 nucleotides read TGCAGCGTCCTGACAGGGTATGAGCAGTACTTC.

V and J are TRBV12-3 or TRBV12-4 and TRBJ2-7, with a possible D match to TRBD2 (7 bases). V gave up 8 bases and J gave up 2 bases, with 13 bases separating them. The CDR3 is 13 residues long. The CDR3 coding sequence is TGTGCCAGCGGGGAGGGGGTAACCTACGAGCAGTACTTC. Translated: CASGEGVTYEQYF.

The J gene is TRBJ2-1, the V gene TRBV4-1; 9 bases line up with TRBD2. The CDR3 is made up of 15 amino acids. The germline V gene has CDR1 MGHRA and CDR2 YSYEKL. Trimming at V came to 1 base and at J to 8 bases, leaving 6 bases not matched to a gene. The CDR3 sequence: CASSQAAGGRDEQFF. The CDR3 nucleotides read TGCGCCAGCAGCCAAGCGGCGGGGGGGAGGGATGAGCAGTTCTTC.

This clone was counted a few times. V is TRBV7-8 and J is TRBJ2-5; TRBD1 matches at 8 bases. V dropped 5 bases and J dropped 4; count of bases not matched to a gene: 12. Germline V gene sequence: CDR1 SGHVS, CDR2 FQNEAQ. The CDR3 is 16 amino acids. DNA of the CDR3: TGTGCCAGCAGCCCTACGCCATGGGACAGGCGAGAGACCCAGTACTTC. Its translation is CASSPTPWDRRETQYF.

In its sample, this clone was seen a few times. The CDR3 reads CASSPQGADTQYF. CDR3 DNA sequence: TGTGCCAGTAGTCCCCAGGGCGCAGATACGCAGTATTTT. The rearrangement uses TRBV19 and TRBJ2-3; a possible D gene is TRBD1 (5 bases). V gave up 5 bases and J gave up 4 bases, with 10 bases separating them. The CDR3 contains 13 residues. CDR1 and CDR2 from the germline V gene are LNHDA and SQIVND (reference sequence).

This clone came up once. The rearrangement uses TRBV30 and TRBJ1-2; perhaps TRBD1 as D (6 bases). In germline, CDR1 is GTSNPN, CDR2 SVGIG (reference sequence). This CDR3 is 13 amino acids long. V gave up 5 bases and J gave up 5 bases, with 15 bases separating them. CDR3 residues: CAWALGGAYGYTF. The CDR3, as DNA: TGTGCCTGGGCGCTCGGGGGGGCTTATGGCTACACCTTC.

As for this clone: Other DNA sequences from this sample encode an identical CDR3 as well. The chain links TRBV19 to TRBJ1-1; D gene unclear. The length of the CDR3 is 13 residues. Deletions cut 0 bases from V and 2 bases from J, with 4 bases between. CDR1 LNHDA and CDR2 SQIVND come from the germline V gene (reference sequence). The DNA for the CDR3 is TGTGCCAGTAGTATAGACAGAAACACTGAAGCTTTCTTT. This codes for CASSIDRNTEAFF.

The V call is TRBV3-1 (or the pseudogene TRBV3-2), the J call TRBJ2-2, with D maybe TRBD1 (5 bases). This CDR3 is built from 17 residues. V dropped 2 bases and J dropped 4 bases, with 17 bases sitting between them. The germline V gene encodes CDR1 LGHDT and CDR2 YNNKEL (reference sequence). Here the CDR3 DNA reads TGTGCCAGCAGCCAAAGGGGTTCGTATCGGAGCACCGGGGAGCTGTTTTTT. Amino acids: CASSQRGSYRSTGELFF.

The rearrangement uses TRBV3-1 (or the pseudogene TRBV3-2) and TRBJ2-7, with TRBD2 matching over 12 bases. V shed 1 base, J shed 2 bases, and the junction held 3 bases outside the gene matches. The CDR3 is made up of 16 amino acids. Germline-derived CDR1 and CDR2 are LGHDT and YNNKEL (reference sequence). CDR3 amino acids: CASSQGPSGGAYEQYF. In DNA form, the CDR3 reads TGTGCCAGCAGCCAAGGTCCTAGCGGGGGGGCCTACGAGCAGTACTTC.

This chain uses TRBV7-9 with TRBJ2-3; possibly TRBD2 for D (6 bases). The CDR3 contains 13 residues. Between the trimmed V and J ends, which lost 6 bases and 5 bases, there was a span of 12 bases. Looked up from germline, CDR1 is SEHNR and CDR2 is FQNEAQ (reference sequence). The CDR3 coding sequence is TGTGCCAGCAGTTACGGAGGGAGAGATACGCAGTATTTT. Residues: CASSYGGRDTQYF.

The DNA for the CDR3 is TGTGCCAGCAGTTTAGGTGGCGGGGGGTCGCGGGAGCAGTACTTC. Residues: CASSLGGGGSREQYF. V usage is TRBV28 and J usage is TRBJ2-7; TRBD2 matches at 8 bases. The CDR3 length is 15 residues. J lost 7 bases, V lost 2 bases, and 10 bases had no gene match. Germline CDR1 is MDHEN and CDR2 is SYDVKM.